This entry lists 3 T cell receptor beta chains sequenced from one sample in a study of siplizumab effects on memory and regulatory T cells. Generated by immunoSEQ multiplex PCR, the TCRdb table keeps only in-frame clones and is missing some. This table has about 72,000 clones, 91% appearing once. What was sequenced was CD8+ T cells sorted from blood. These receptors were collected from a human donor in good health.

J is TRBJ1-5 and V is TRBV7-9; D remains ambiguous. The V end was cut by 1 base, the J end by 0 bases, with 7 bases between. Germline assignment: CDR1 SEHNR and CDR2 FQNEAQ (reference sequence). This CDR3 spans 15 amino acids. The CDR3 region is CASSLEGYSNQPQHF. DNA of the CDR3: TGTGCCAGCAGCTTAGAGGGATATAGCAATCAGCCCCAGCATTTT.

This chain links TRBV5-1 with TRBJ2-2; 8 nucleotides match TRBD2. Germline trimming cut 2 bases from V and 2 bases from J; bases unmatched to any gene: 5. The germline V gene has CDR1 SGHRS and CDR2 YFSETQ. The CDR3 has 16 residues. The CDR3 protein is CASSFALAVNTGELFF. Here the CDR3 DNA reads TGCGCCAGCAGCTTCGCACTAGCGGTAAACACCGGGGAGCTGTTTTTT.

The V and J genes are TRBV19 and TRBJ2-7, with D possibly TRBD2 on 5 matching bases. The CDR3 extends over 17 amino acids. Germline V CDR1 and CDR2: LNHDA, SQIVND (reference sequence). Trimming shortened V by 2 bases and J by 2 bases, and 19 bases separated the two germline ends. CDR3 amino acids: CASSIPPGSGFPYEQYF. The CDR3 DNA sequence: TGTGCCAGTAGTATACCACCGGGATCGGGGTTCCCCTACGAGCAGTACTTC.